This T cell receptor beta chain stems from a study of T cell repertoires in aging, cancer and after chemotherapy. Looked up from germline, CDR1 is SGHNT and CDR2 is YYREEE (reference sequence). Trimming took 1 base from V and 2 from J; bases not matched to a gene: 5. There are 15 residues in the CDR3. Rearranged V-D-J TRB sequences were amplified with a mixed TRB-A/B primer pool. Via MiXCR, TCRdb re-called the multiplex PCR reads, giving one row per CDR3 protein. The sample contains some 4,600 distinct CDR3 sequences, around 28% of which appear only once. This clonotype was recorded a few times. Peripheral blood genomic DNA, not sorted cells or RNA, was the template.

The chain has TRBV5-4 and TRBJ2-7, with 8 bases fitting TRBD2. The receptor's source is a human donor with a blood cancer. The specimen sequenced was blood. This CDR3 reads CASSLSAGGPYEQYF. CDR3 in DNA: TGTGCCAGCAGCTTGTCCGCGGGGGGCCCCTACGAGCAGTACTTC.